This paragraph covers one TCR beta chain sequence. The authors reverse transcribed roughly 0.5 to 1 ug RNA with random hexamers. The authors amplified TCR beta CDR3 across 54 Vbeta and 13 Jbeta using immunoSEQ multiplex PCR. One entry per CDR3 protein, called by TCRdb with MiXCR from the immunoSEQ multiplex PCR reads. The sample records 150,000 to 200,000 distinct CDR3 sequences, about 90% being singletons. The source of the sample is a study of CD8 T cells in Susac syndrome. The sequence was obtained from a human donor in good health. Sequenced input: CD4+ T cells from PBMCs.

Here the CDR3 DNA reads TGCGCCAGCAGCTTTGGGAGCGGGAGTCAGGAGACCCAGTACTTC. Protein: CASSFGSGSQETQYF. This chain uses TRBV5-1 with TRBJ2-5, with 8 bases matching TRBD2. The CDR3 consists of 15 residues. Germline V gene data show CDR1 as SGHRS and CDR2 as YFSETQ. After removal of 2 bases from V and 5 bases from J, the junction contained 8 bases not matched to a gene.